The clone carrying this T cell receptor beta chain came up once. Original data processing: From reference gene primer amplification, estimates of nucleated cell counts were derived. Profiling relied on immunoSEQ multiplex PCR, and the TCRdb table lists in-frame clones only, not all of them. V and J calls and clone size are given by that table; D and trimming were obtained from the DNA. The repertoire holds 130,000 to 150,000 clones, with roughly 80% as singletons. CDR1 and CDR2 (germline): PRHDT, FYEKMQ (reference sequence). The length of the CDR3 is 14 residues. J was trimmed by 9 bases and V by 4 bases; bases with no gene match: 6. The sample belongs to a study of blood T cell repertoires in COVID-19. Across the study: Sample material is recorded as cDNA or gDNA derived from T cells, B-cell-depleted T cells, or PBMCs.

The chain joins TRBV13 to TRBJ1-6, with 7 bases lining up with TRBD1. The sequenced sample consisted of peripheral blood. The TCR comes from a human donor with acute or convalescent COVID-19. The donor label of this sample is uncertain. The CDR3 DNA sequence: TGTGCCAGCAGCTCTGACAGGGCAGGTTCACCCCTCCACTTT. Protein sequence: CASSSDRAGSPLHF.